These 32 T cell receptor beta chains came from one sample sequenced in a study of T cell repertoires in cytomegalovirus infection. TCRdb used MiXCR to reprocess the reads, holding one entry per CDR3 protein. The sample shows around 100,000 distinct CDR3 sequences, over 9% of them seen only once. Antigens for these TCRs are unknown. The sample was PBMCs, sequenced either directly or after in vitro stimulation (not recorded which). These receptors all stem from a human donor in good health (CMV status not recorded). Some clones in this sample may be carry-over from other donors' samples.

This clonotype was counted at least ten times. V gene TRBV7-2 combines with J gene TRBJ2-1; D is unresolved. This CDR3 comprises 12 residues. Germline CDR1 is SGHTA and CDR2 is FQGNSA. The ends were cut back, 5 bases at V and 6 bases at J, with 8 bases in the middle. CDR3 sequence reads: CASSATGNEQFF. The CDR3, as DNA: TGTGCCAGCAGCGCGACGGGCAATGAGCAGTTCTTC.

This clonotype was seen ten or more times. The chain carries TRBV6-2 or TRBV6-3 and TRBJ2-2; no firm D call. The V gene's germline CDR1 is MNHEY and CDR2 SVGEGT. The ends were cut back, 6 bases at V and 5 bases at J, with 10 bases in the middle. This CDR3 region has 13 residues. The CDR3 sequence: CASSPTATGELFF. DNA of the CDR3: TGTGCCAGCAGCCCCACGGCGACCGGGGAGCTGTTTTTT.

This chain's CDR3 is CASRPESGRAYSGANVLTF. CDR3 nucleotide sequence: TGTGCCAGCAGGCCCGAAAGCGGGAGGGCCTACTCTGGGGCCAACGTCCTGACTTTC. V gene TRBV7-2 combines with J gene TRBJ2-6, with TRBD2 identical over 10 bases. CDR1 and CDR2 from the germline V gene are SGHTA and FQGNSA. Trimming cost V 6 bases and J 0 bases; bases outside gene matches: 11. The length of the CDR3 is 19 residues.

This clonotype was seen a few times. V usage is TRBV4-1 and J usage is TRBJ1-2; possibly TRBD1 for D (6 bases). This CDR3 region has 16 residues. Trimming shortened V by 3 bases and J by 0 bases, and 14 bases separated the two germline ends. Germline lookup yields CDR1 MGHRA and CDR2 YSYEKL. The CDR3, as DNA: TGCGCCAGCAGCCACGTCAAAACAGGGACTAACTATGGCTACACCTTC. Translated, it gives CASSHVKTGTNYGYTF.

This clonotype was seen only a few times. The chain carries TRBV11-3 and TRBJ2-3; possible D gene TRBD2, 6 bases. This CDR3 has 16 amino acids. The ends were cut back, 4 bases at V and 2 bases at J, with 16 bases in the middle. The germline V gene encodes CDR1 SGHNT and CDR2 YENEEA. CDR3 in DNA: TGTGCCAGCAGCTCATCATGGACTACCCCCACAGATACGCAGTATTTT. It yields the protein CASSSSWTTPTDTQYF.

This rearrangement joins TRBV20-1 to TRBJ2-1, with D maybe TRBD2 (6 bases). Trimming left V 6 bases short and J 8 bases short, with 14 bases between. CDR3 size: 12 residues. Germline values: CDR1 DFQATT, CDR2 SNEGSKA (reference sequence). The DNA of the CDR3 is TGCAGTGCCTCCGGGACTTCTTATGAGCAGTTCTTC. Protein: CSASGTSYEQFF.

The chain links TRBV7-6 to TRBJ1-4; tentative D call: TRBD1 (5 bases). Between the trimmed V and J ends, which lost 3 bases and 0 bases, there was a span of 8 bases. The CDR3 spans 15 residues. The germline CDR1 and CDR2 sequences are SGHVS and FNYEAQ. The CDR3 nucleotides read TGTGCCAGCAGCTTCACAGGTTCAACTAATGAAAAACTGTTTTTT. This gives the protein CASSFTGSTNEKLFF.

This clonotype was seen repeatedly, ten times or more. CDR3: CASSPTKNYGYTF. CDR3 coding DNA: TGTGCCAGTAGTCCGACAAAAAACTATGGCTACACCTTC. The rearrangement joins TRBV19 to TRBJ1-2, with D unclear. V was trimmed by 5 bases and J by 2 bases, leaving 9 bases between them. Germline CDR1 reads LNHDA; CDR2 reads SQIVND (reference sequence). The CDR3 contains 13 residues.

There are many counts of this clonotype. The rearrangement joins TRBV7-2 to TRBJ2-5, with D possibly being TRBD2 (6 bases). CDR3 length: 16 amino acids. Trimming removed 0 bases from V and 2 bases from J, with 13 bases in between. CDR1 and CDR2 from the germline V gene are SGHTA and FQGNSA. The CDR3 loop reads CASSLAGTAIQETQYF. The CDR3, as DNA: TGTGCCAGCAGCTTAGCCGGGACTGCGATTCAAGAGACCCAGTACTTC. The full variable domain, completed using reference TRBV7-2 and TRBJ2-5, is GAGVSQSPSNKVTEKGKDVELRCDPISGHTALYWYRQSLGQGLEFLIYFQGNSAPDKSGLPSDRFSAERTGGSVSTLTIQRTQQEDSAVYLCASSLAGTAIQETQYFGPGTRLLVL.

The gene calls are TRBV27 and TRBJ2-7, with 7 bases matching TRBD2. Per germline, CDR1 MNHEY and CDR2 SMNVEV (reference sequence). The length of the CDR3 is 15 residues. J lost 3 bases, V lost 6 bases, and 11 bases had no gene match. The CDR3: CASRVSGKLSYEQYF. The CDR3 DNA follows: TGTGCCAGCAGGGTAAGCGGGAAGTTAAGCTACGAGCAGTACTTC.

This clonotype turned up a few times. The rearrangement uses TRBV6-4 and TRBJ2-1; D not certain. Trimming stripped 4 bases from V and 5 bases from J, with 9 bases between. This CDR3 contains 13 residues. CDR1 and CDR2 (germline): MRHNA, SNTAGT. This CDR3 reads CASSATYHNEQFF. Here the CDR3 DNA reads TGTGCCAGCAGTGCCACGTACCACAATGAGCAGTTCTTC.

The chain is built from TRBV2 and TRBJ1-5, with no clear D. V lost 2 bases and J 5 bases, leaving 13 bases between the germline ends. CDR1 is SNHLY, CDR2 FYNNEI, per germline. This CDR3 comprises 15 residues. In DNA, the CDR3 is TGTGCCAGCAGTGAATCTGGAGGGCAGGATCAGCCCCAGCATTTT. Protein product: CASSESGGQDQPQHF.

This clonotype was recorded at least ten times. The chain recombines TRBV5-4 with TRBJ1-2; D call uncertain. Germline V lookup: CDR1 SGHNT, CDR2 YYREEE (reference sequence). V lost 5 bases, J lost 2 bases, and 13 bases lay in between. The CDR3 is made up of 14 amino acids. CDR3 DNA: TGTGCCAGCAGATCCCTCGCGGGGAACTATGGCTACACCTTC. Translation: CASRSLAGNYGYTF.

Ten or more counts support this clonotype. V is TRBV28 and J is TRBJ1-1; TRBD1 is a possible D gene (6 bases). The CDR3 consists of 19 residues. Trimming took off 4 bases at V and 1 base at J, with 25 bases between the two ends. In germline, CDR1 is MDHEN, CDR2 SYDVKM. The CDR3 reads CASSSAFRKGGGTNTEAFF. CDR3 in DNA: TGTGCCAGCAGTTCCGCGTTTCGAAAGGGAGGGGGAACGAACACTGAAGCTTTCTTT.

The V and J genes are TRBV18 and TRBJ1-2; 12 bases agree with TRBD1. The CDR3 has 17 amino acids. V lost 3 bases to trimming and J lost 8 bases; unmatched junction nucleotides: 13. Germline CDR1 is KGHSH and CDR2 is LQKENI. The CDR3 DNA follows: TGTGCCAGCTCACCTACCGGGACAGGGGGCGCCGATGGCGGCTACACCTTC. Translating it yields CASSPTGTGGADGGYTF.

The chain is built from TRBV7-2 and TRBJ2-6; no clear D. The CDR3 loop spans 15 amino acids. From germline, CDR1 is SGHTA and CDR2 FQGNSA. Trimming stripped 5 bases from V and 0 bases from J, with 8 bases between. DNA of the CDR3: TGTGCCAGCAGCCCCGGCCGCTCTGGGGCCAACGTCCTGACTTTC. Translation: CASSPGRSGANVLTF.

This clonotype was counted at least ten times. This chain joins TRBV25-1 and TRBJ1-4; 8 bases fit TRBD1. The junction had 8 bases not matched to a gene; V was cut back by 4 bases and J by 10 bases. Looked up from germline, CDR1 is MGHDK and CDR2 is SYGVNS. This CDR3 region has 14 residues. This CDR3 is CASSAGQGLGKLFF. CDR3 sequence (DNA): TGTGCCAGCAGTGCAGGACAGGGACTGGGAAAACTGTTTTTT.

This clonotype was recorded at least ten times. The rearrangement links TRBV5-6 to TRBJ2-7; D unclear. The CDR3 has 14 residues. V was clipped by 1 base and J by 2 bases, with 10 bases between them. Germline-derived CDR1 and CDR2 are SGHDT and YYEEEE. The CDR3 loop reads CASSLTQAAYEQYV. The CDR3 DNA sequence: TGTGCCAGCAGCTTGACCCAAGCTGCCTACGAGCAGTACGTC.

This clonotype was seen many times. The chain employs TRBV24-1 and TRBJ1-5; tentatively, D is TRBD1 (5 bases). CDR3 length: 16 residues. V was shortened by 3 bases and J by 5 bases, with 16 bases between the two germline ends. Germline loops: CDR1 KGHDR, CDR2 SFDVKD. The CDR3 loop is CATSDGITQQDQPQHF. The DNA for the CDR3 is TGTGCCACCAGTGATGGTATTACGCAACAGGATCAGCCCCAGCATTTT.

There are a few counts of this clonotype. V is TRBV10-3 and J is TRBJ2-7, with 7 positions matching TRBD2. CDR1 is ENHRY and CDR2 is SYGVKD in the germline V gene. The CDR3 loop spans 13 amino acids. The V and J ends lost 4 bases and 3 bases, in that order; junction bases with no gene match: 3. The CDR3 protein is CAISGASGYEQYV. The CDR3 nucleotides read TGTGCCATCAGTGGCGCTAGCGGCTACGAGCAGTACGTC.

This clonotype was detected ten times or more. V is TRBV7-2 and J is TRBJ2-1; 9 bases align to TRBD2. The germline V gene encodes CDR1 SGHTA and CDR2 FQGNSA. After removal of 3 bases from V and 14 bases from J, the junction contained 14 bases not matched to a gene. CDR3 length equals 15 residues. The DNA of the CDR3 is TGTGCCAGCAGCTTTTACGTTATAGCGGGAGAGGTGGAGTTCTTC. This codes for CASSFYVIAGEVEFF.

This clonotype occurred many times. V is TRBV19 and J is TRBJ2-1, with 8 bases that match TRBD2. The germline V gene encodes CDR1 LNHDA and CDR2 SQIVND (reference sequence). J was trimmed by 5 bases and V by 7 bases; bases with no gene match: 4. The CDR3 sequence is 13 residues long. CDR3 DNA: TGTGCCAGTACGTCTAGCGGGCACAATGAGCAGTTCTTC. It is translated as CASTSSGHNEQFF.

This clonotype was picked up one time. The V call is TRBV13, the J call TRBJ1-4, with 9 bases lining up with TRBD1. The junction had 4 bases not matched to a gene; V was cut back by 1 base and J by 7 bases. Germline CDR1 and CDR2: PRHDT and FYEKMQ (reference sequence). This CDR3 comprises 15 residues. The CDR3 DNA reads TGTGCCAGCAGCTTAGAGGGACAGGGTGGTGAAAAACTGTTTTTT. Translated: CASSLEGQGGEKLFF.

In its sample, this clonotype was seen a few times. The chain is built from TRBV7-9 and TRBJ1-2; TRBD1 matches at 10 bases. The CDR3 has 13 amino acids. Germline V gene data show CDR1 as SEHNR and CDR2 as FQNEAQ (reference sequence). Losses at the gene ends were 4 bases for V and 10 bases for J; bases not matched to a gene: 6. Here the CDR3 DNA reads TGTGCCAGCAGCTCGGGGACAGGGGACCACTACACCTTC. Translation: CASSSGTGDHYTF. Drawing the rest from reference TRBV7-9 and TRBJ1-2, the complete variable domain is DTGVSQNPRHKITKRGQNVTFRCDPISEHNRLYWYRQTLGQGPEFLTYFQNEAQLEKSRLLSDRFSAERPKGSFSTLEIQRTEQGDSAMYLCASSSGTGDHYTFGSGTRLTVV.

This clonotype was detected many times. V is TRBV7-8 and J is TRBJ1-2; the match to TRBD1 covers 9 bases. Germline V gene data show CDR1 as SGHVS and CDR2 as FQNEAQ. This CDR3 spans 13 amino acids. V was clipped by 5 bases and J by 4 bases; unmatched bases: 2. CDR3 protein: CASSPDRGYGYTF. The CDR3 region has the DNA TGTGCCAGCAGCCCGGACAGGGGCTATGGCTACACCTTC.

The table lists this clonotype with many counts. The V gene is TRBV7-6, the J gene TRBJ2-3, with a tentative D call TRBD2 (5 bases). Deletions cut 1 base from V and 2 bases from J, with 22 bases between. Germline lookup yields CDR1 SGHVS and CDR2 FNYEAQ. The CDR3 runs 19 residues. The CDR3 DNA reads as TGTGCCAGCAGCTTAGAGATCCTGGCTAGCATAGATAACACAGATACGCAGTATTTT. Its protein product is CASSLEILASIDNTDTQYF.

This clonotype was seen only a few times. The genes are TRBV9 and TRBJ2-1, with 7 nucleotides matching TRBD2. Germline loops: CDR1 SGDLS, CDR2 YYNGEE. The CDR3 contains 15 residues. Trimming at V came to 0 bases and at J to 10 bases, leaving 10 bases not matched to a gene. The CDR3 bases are TGTGCCAGCAGCGTAGGAAGCGGGATCCAAATAGAGCAGTTCTTC. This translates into CASSVGSGIQIEQFF.

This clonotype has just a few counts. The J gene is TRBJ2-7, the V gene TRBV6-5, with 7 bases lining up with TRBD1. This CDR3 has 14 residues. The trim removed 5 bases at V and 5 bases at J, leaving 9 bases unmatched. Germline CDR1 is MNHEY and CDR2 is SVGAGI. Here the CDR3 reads CASSRDRRAHEQYF. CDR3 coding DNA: TGTGCCAGCAGTCGGGACAGACGTGCACACGAGCAGTACTTC.

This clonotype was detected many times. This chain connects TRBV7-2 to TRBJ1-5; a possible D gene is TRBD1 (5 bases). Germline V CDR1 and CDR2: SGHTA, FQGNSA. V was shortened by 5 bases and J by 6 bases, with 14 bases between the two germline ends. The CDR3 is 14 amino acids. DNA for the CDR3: TGTGCCAGCAGCCCTACGGGGCCAGGTCAGCCCCAGCATTTT. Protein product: CASSPTGPGQPQHF.

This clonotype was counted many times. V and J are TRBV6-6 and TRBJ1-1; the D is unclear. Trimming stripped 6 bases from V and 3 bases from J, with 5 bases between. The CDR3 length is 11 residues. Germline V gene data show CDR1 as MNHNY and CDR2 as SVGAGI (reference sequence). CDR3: CASSPDTEAFF. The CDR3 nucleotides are TGTGCCAGCAGCCCTGACACTGAAGCTTTCTTT.

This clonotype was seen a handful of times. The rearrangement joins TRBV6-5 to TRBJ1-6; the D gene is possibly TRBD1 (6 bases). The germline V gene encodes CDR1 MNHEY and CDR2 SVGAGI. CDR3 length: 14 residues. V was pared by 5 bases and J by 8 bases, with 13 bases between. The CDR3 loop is CASSPQGNDSPLHF. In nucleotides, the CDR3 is TGTGCCAGCAGTCCACAGGGCAATGATTCACCCCTCCACTTT.

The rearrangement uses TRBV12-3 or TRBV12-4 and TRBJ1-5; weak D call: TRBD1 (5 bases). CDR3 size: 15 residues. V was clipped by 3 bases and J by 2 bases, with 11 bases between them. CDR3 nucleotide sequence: TGTGCCAGCAGTTTCCAGGGAAGTGGCAATCAGCCCCAGCATTTT. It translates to CASSFQGSGNQPQHF.